The TCR beta chain under discussion was sequenced for a study of T cell repertoires in cytomegalovirus infection. About the study: Public TCR beta signature analysis indicated the presence of both CMV infection and matching HLA type.

The J segment lost 4 bases and the V segment lost 6 bases, leaving 3 bases of the junction unmatched. The CDR3 covers 14 residues. Study-level findings and limits: HLA-C-restricted, CMV-specific TCR beta clonotypes were dominant ex vivo. Cumulative frequency (of public TCR beta family members) identified carriers of CMV plus the relevant HLA.

As for this clonotype: The antigen is not known.

One entry per CDR3 protein, called by TCRdb with MiXCR from the reads. The profile shows some 450,000 distinct CDR3 sequences, under 40% of them singletons. V is TRBV12-3 or TRBV12-4 and J is TRBJ1-3; 10 bases align to TRBD1. The sample was PBMCs. The sequence was obtained from a human donor in good health (CMV status not recorded). Some clones in this sample may be carry-over from other donors' samples. The CDR3 region has the DNA TGTGCCAGCAGGGGACAGGGGCAAGGAAACACCATATATTTT. As protein: CASRGQGQGNTIYF.